The entry below describes one T cell receptor (beta chain). This clonotype was seen just once. Its cognate antigen has yet to be identified. The CDR3 carries no conserved terminal phenylalanine or tryptophan, so it likely arises from a read error. The time point label for this specimen denotes: five sample-tagged time points from pre-transplant (day -1) to day 368 post-transplant, pooled. Thawed PBMC were stimulated for around twelve hours with a CMV IE-1 overlapping peptide library without transport inhibitors. Thawed cells were rested overnight and then stimulated in R10 medium with CD28/CD49d costimulation. The IE-1 peptide library was composed of 15-amino-acid peptides with overlaps of 11 amino acids. Samples from each time point were barcoded using BD Single-Cell Multiplexing Kit Sample Tags, then pooled and stained with oligo-conjugated anti-CD45RA and sorting antibodies. A BD FACSAria III was used to sort CMV-responsive CD8+CD137+ and CD4+CD154+ T cells at 4-way purity. Blood samples were drawn into EDTA vacutainers and processed by Ficoll gradient within 1-24 hours.

The library was made by single-cell sequencing. Data came from an Illumina NovaSeq 6000. The BD Rhapsody Targeted mRNA and AbSeq Reagent Kit, in a microwell format, was used for cell capture and library preparation. The libraries included TCR, sample tags, AbSeq, and targeted mRNA drawn from the Human T-Cell Expression Panel together with custom TOX and TOX2 primers. An Illumina NovaSeq was used to sequence the libraries. In the source study's methods: The analysis covered about 10,000 cells in total, of which 7076 were CD8 T cells and approximately 4,500 were CD8 T cells with an identifiable TCR CDR3. On the Seven Bridges Genomics platform, raw data were run through the BD Rhapsody Targeted Analysis Pipeline with V(D)J processing. Quality control, Sample Tag demultiplexing with Lex-BDSMK, clone identification with VDJ Explorer, and Seurat clustering were performed in SeqGeq 1.6.0. Clones making up <1% of CD8 T cells were classified as non-expanded, and clones making up >2.5% of the sample were classified as clonal expansions. TCRdb redid the processing of the public reads, applying fastp at Q25 and MiXCR, and retained in-frame beta chains. All rows with the same CDR3 protein become a single entry with the most common DNA and genes. The V and J calls here are based on TCRdb, not the publication. The sample table records roughly 23,000 distinct CDR3 sequences; approximately 40% of these occur just once. The ten largest clones capture less than 30% of the sample.

The length of the CDR3 is 17 amino acids, counting both ends. Just CDR3 DNA is preserved here, 51 bases in frame from base 1. The V and J ends are trimmed by 5 bases and 7 bases, leaving 26 bases between them. The germline V gene specifies SQVTM as CDR1 and ANQGSEA as CDR2. This sample was included in a study of immune aging and cytomegalovirus after organ transplant (dated by TCRdb to the early 2020s). For the wider study: Three-drug immunosuppression with prednisone, tacrolimus, and mycophenolate was given to all transplant recipients. What the study reported, not specific to this receptor: Because CD57 was not measured in the sequencing data, a conservative gene-based aging definition was used instead. A larger share of large clones was made up of TEMRA cells, and in the seven largest clones (over 1,900 cells) aged and TEMRA cells were gained while TCM cells were lost. Aged-phenotype cells increased post-transplant regardless of clone size, earlier in large clones (days 200-264) than small clones, following viremia.

Sequenced material: CMV peptide-activated CD4+ and CD8+ T cells sorted from blood, taken at five time points, pooled. The cell subset or site label of this sample denotes: sorted CD8+CD137+ and CD4+CD154+ T cells after roughly 13 h CMV IE-1 peptide stimulation. The origin of this receptor is a female donor who had a heart transplant and CMV viremia. The chain employs TRBV29-1 and TRBJ2-2; a weak D assignment points to TRBD1 (5 bases agree). The nucleotides read TGCAGCGTTCCCGCCCCAGGACACCCCCCTTATGGCGGGGAGCTGTTTTAT. It specifies CSVPAPGHPPYGGELFY.